This TCR beta chain was captured in a study of blood T cells in healthy people across ages. The count of this clonotype is one. The CDR3 runs 16 residues. Germline loops: CDR1 LGHNA, CDR2 YNFKEQ. A sample-barcoded 5' primer and a J-beta primer mix were used in a second PCR of roughly 6 to 11 cycles. TCRdb reanalysed the 5' RACE reads using MiXCR and keeps one entry per CDR3 protein. The sample shows approximately 600,000 distinct CDR3 sequences, approximately 50% of them seen only once. This sequence originates from a man aged 60 to 75 in good health. The chain has TRBV4-2 and TRBJ2-1; TRBD2 agrees at 8 bases. The J call may be faulty, since TRBJ2-7 better matches the DNA end. The specimen was blood. CDR3 DNA sequence: TGTGCCAGCAGTCTCCTCGGACTAGCCCTCTACAATGAGCAGTACTTC. Amino acid sequence: CASSLLGLALYNEQYF.